A selection of T cell receptor beta chains follows, all from one sample in a study of vaccination effects on CD4 cells after COVID-19. Profiled with immunoSEQ multiplex PCR; TCRdb holds only in-frame clones, not every one. The repertoire holds tens of thousands of clones, 65% to 75% seen once, with 5.4% in the top ten. These receptors' antigens are unknown. The sequencing used CD4+ T cells from PBMCs cultured without peptide, collected after COVID-19 vaccination. The receptors shown here come from a human donor who had a prior SARS-CoV-2 infection. Both conserved end residues are part of each CDR3. A D gene is named only where the DNA matches it firmly. Some rows mark clone size as missing; the rest say once, few, many or name a class of expanded clone.

j_call: TRBJ1-5; clone_size: few; v_call: TRBV2; d_call: .; cdr3_aa: CASREGLSNQPQHF; cdr3_nt: TGTGCCAGCCGGGAGGGTCTGAGCAATCAGCCCCAGCATTTT
j_call: TRBJ1-5; clone_size: once; v_call: TRBV3-1/TRBV3-2; d_call: TRBD1; cdr3_aa: CASSLSSGGGQPQHF; cdr3_nt: TGTGCCAGCAGCCTTAGCTCAGGGGGCGGCCAGCCCCAGCATTTT
j_call: TRBJ1-1; clone_size: .; v_call: TRBV30; d_call: .; cdr3_aa: CAWSALGGGAYTEAFF; cdr3_nt: TGTGCCTGGAGTGCCCTAGGGGGGGGCGCCTACACTGAAGCTTTCTTT
j_call: TRBJ1-4; clone_size: .; v_call: TRBV10-1; d_call: .; cdr3_aa: CASSVSLSSGSNEKLFF; cdr3_nt: TGCGCCAGCAGTGTCAGTTTGTCGTCGGGGTCTAATGAAAAACTGTTTTTT
j_call: TRBJ2-1; clone_size: .; v_call: TRBV15; d_call: TRBD1; cdr3_aa: CATSINRGKEFF; cdr3_nt: TGTGCCACCAGCATTAACAGGGGGAAAGAGTTCTTC
j_call: TRBJ2-5; clone_size: .; v_call: TRBV5-1; d_call: TRBD2; cdr3_aa: CASSFATSGGGETQYF; cdr3_nt: TGCGCCAGCAGCTTTGCGACTAGCGGGGGAGGGGAGACCCAGTACTTC
j_call: TRBJ1-3; clone_size: medium-sized; v_call: TRBV7-9; d_call: .; cdr3_aa: CASSLGLSNLSGNTIYF; cdr3_nt: TGTGCCAGCAGCTTAGGTTTATCGAATCTCTCTGGAAACACCATATATTTT
j_call: TRBJ2-5; clone_size: .; v_call: TRBV2; d_call: .; cdr3_aa: CASRYVYQETQYF; cdr3_nt: TGTGCCTCCCGGTACGTGTACCAAGAGACCCAGTACTTC
j_call: TRBJ1-4; clone_size: .; v_call: TRBV4-3; d_call: .; cdr3_aa: CASSRNRLGLNDEKLFF; cdr3_nt: TGCGCCAGCAGCCGCAATAGATTGGGACTCAACGATGAAAAACTGTTTTTT
j_call: TRBJ2-2; clone_size: .; v_call: TRBV5-1; d_call: TRBD1; cdr3_aa: CASSLGQAGELFF; cdr3_nt: TGCGCCAGCAGCCTAGGACAGGCCGGGGAGCTGTTTTTT
j_call: TRBJ2-2; clone_size: .; v_call: TRBV6-5; d_call: .; cdr3_aa: CASRGTGATGELFF; cdr3_nt: TGTGCCAGCAGAGGAACCGGGGCCACCGGGGAGCTGTTTTTT
j_call: TRBJ2-1; clone_size: .; v_call: TRBV10-3; d_call: .; cdr3_aa: CAISPPEGEPGWEQFF; cdr3_nt: TGTGCCATCAGTCCCCCAGAGGGGGAGCCGGGTTGGGAGCAGTTCTTC
j_call: TRBJ2-1; clone_size: .; v_call: TRBV7-9; d_call: TRBD2; cdr3_aa: CASSLYGGREQFF; cdr3_nt: TGTGCCAGCAGCTTATATGGCGGGAGGGAGCAGTTCTTC
j_call: TRBJ2-2; clone_size: .; v_call: TRBV7-2; d_call: .; cdr3_aa: CASSFYRELFF; cdr3_nt: TGTGCCAGCAGCTTTTACCGGGAGCTGTTTTTT
j_call: TRBJ2-2; clone_size: few; v_call: TRBV7-9; d_call: .; cdr3_aa: CASLPGELFF; cdr3_nt: TGTGCCAGCCTCCCAGGGGAGCTGTTTTTT
j_call: TRBJ2-7; clone_size: few; v_call: TRBV6-4; d_call: .; cdr3_aa: CASSDGGLKGRPSYEQYF; cdr3_nt: TGTGCCAGCAGTGACGGGGGACTGAAAGGTAGACCCTCCTACGAGCAGTACTTC
j_call: TRBJ2-7; clone_size: .; v_call: TRBV5-1; d_call: .; cdr3_aa: CASRQGGSYEQYF; cdr3_nt: TGCGCCAGCAGGCAGGGAGGCTCCTACGAGCAGTACTTC
j_call: TRBJ2-7; clone_size: .; v_call: TRBV21-1; d_call: .; cdr3_aa: CASSKDGPGGRLARSSEQYF; cdr3_nt: TGTGCCAGCAGCAAAGATGGTCCAGGGGGACGGCTAGCGAGAAGTAGCGAGCAGTACTTC
j_call: TRBJ2-2; clone_size: .; v_call: TRBV19; d_call: TRBD2; cdr3_aa: CASLRGLAPGELFF; cdr3_nt: TGTGCCAGCCTCCGGGGACTAGCCCCCGGGGAGCTGTTTTTT
j_call: TRBJ1-5; clone_size: .; v_call: TRBV7-9; d_call: .; cdr3_aa: CASSQQGNQPQHF; cdr3_nt: TGTGCCAGCAGTCAGCAGGGCAATCAGCCCCAGCATTTT
j_call: TRBJ1-1; clone_size: .; v_call: TRBV5-4; d_call: TRBD1; cdr3_aa: CASSSPGQTNTEAFF; cdr3_nt: TGTGCCAGCAGCTCGCCGGGACAGACGAACACTGAAGCTTTCTTT
j_call: TRBJ1-5; clone_size: .; v_call: TRBV6-1; d_call: .; cdr3_aa: CASSESAGLNQPQHF; cdr3_nt: TGTGCCAGCAGTGAATCTGCAGGATTAAATCAGCCCCAGCATTTT
j_call: TRBJ2-6; clone_size: few; v_call: TRBV2; d_call: .; cdr3_aa: CASSLGSGANVLTF; cdr3_nt: TGTGCCAGCAGCCTGGGGTCTGGGGCCAACGTCCTGACTTTC
j_call: TRBJ1-3; clone_size: few; v_call: TRBV4-1; d_call: TRBD1; cdr3_aa: CASSHGQGISGNTIYF; cdr3_nt: TGCGCCAGCAGCCACGGACAGGGAATCTCTGGAAACACCATATATTTT
j_call: TRBJ2-5; clone_size: .; v_call: TRBV9; d_call: .; cdr3_aa: CASAPGWEETQYF; cdr3_nt: TGTGCCAGCGCCCCAGGGTGGGAAGAGACCCAGTACTTC
j_call: TRBJ2-7; clone_size: .; v_call: TRBV18; d_call: TRBD2; cdr3_aa: CASSPTSGPWGYEQYF; cdr3_nt: TGTGCCAGCTCACCGACTAGCGGTCCTTGGGGCTACGAGCAGTACTTC
j_call: TRBJ2-5; clone_size: .; v_call: TRBV6-1; d_call: .; cdr3_aa: CASSERLQATYQETQYF; cdr3_nt: TGTGCCAGCAGTGAAAGGCTACAAGCGACGTACCAAGAGACCCAGTACTTC
j_call: TRBJ1-2; clone_size: .; v_call: TRBV9; d_call: .; cdr3_aa: CASSVDLRNYGYTF; cdr3_nt: TGTGCCAGCAGCGTAGATCTCCGGAACTATGGCTACACCTTC
j_call: TRBJ1-2; clone_size: .; v_call: TRBV6-6; d_call: .; cdr3_aa: CASSRTITGRDANYGYTF; cdr3_nt: TGTGCCAGCAGTCGAACCATTACAGGGAGGGATGCTAACTATGGCTACACCTTC
j_call: TRBJ1-2; clone_size: .; v_call: TRBV7-9; d_call: .; cdr3_aa: CASSLASDGYTF; cdr3_nt: TGTGCCAGCAGCTTAGCCTCGGATGGCTACACCTTC
j_call: TRBJ2-3; clone_size: .; v_call: TRBV7-2; d_call: TRBD2; cdr3_aa: CASSPVPGLAGGPGTQYF; cdr3_nt: TGTGCCAGCAGCCCCGTCCCTGGACTAGCGGGGGGGCCAGGTACGCAGTATTTT
j_call: TRBJ1-1; clone_size: .; v_call: TRBV11-3; d_call: TRBD1; cdr3_aa: CASSSEGASFPAFF; cdr3_nt: TGTGCCAGCAGCTCGGAGGGGGCGTCATTCCCAGCTTTCTTT
j_call: TRBJ1-1; clone_size: .; v_call: TRBV10-3; d_call: TRBD1; cdr3_aa: CAISESSGGTEAFF; cdr3_nt: TGTGCCATCAGTGAGTCGTCAGGGGGTACTGAAGCTTTCTTT
j_call: TRBJ1-1; clone_size: .; v_call: TRBV7-2; d_call: .; cdr3_aa: CASSPPVGRTEAFF; cdr3_nt: TGTGCCAGCAGCCCCCCTGTTGGGAGAACTGAAGCTTTCTTT
j_call: TRBJ1-6; clone_size: .; v_call: TRBV30; d_call: TRBD1; cdr3_aa: CAWSVLTGEVRNSPLHF; cdr3_nt: TGTGCCTGGAGTGTACTTACAGGGGAGGTTCGGAATTCACCCCTCCACTTT
j_call: TRBJ2-5; clone_size: .; v_call: TRBV4-2; d_call: TRBD2; cdr3_aa: CASSQERGGQETQYF; cdr3_nt: TGTGCCAGCAGCCAAGAGCGGGGGGGCCAAGAGACCCAGTACTTC
j_call: TRBJ1-2; clone_size: .; v_call: TRBV9; d_call: .; cdr3_aa: CASSVVPGNYGYTF; cdr3_nt: TGTGCCAGCAGCGTAGTTCCGGGCAACTATGGCTACACCTTC
j_call: TRBJ2-3; clone_size: .; v_call: TRBV10-3; d_call: .; cdr3_aa: CAIQETPALTDTQYF; cdr3_nt: TGTGCCATCCAAGAAACGCCTGCTTTAACAGATACGCAGTATTTT
j_call: TRBJ2-2; clone_size: .; v_call: TRBV24-1; d_call: .; cdr3_aa: CATSEGVSIPGELFF; cdr3_nt: TGTGCCACCAGCGAGGGGGTTAGCATCCCCGGGGAGCTGTTTTTT
j_call: TRBJ2-7; clone_size: medium-sized; v_call: TRBV23-1; d_call: .; cdr3_aa: CASSLLSVPQGPQIPGEQYF; cdr3_nt: TGCGCCAGCAGTCTCCTCTCGGTCCCCCAGGGTCCTCAGATCCCTGGAGAGCAGTACTTC
j_call: TRBJ1-3; clone_size: .; v_call: TRBV19; d_call: .; cdr3_aa: CASYSHRTSGNTIYF; cdr3_nt: TGTGCCAGTTATTCGCACCGAACCTCTGGAAACACCATATATTTT
j_call: TRBJ1-5; clone_size: .; v_call: TRBV4-2; d_call: .; cdr3_aa: CASSVGGRNPQPQHF; cdr3_nt: TGTGCCAGCTCCGTCGGGGGGCGAAACCCTCAGCCCCAGCATTTT
j_call: TRBJ1-1; clone_size: .; v_call: TRBV5-4; d_call: TRBD1; cdr3_aa: CASSLGWTGVSTEAFF; cdr3_nt: TGTGCCAGCAGCTTGGGCTGGACAGGGGTGAGCACTGAAGCTTTCTTT
j_call: TRBJ2-1; clone_size: .; v_call: TRBV7-2; d_call: .; cdr3_aa: CASSNPRRGEQFF; cdr3_nt: TGTGCCAGCAGTAACCCCCGGAGGGGTGAGCAGTTCTTC
j_call: TRBJ2-7; clone_size: .; v_call: TRBV5-1; d_call: .; cdr3_aa: CASNLQTSDEQYF; cdr3_nt: TGCGCCAGCAACTTACAAACTAGTGACGAGCAGTACTTC
j_call: TRBJ1-1; clone_size: .; v_call: TRBV4-3; d_call: .; cdr3_aa: CASSQDYGRPEAFF; cdr3_nt: TGCGCCAGCAGCCAAGATTATGGTCGGCCTGAAGCTTTCTTT
j_call: TRBJ2-1; clone_size: .; v_call: TRBV30; d_call: .; cdr3_aa: CAWGEFNEQFF; cdr3_nt: TGTGCCTGGGGAGAATTTAATGAGCAGTTCTTC
j_call: TRBJ1-5; clone_size: .; v_call: TRBV18; d_call: .; cdr3_aa: CASSPPGGGDRNQPQHF; cdr3_nt: TGTGCCAGCTCACCACCCGGGGGTGGGGATCGCAATCAGCCCCAGCATTTT
j_call: TRBJ1-5; clone_size: .; v_call: TRBV13; d_call: .; cdr3_aa: CASSLSSRGGQPQHF; cdr3_nt: TGTGCCAGCAGCTTAAGTAGCAGGGGTGGGCAGCCCCAGCATTTT
j_call: TRBJ1-5; clone_size: .; v_call: TRBV19; d_call: .; cdr3_aa: CASSYGGYSNQPQHF; cdr3_nt: TGTGCCAGTAGTTATGGGGGCTATAGCAATCAGCCCCAGCATTTT
j_call: TRBJ2-2; clone_size: .; v_call: TRBV7-3; d_call: .; cdr3_aa: CASSLIPGELFF; cdr3_nt: TGTGCCAGCAGCTTAATTCCCGGGGAGCTGTTTTTT
j_call: TRBJ1-1; clone_size: .; v_call: TRBV9; d_call: TRBD1; cdr3_aa: CASSGPWDRNTEAFF; cdr3_nt: TGTGCCAGCAGCGGTCCCTGGGACAGGAACACTGAAGCTTTCTTT
j_call: TRBJ2-1; clone_size: .; v_call: TRBV7-3; d_call: .; cdr3_aa: CASSFGHNEQFF; cdr3_nt: TGTGCCAGCAGCTTCGGACACAATGAGCAGTTCTTC
j_call: TRBJ1-2; clone_size: .; v_call: TRBV6-5; d_call: .; cdr3_aa: CASSVTTLYGYTF; cdr3_nt: TGTGCCAGCAGCGTAACTACGCTCTATGGCTACACCTTC
j_call: TRBJ2-2; clone_size: once; v_call: TRBV5-1; d_call: .; cdr3_aa: CASKRLATSDTGELFF; cdr3_nt: TGCGCCAGCAAACGCCTAGCGACCTCGGATACCGGGGAGCTGTTTTTT
j_call: TRBJ2-1; clone_size: few; v_call: TRBV29-1; d_call: TRBD1; cdr3_aa: CSAWDRANEQFF; cdr3_nt: TGCAGCGCCTGGGACAGGGCGAATGAGCAGTTCTTC
j_call: TRBJ1-2; clone_size: .; v_call: TRBV7-2; d_call: .; cdr3_aa: CASSLGGGVDYGYTF; cdr3_nt: TGTGCCAGCAGCTTAGGAGGAGGGGTCGACTATGGCTACACCTTC